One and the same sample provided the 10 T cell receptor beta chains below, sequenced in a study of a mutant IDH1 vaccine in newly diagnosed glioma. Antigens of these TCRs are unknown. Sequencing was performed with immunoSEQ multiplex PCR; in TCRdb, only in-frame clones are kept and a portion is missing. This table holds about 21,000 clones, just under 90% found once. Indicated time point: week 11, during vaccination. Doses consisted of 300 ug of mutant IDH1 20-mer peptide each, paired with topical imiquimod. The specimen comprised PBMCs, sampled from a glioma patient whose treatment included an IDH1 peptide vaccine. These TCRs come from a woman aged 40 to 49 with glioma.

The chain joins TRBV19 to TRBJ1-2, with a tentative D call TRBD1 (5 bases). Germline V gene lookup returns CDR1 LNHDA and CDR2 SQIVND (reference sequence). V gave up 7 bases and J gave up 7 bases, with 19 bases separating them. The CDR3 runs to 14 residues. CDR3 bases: TGTGCCAGTAAGCCAGGGCCCAGGGTTCGTGGCTACACCTTC. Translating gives CASKPGPRVRGYTF. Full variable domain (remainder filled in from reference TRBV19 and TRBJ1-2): DGGITQSPKYLFRKEGQNVTLSCEQNLNHDAMYWYRQDPGQGLRLIYYSQIVNDFQKGDIAEGYSVSREKKESFPLTVTSAQKNPTAFYLCASKPGPRVRGYTFGSGTRLTVV.

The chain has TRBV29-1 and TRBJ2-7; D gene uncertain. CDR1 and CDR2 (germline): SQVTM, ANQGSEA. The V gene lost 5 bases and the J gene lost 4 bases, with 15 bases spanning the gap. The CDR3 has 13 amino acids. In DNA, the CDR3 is TGCAGCGTTTCCCGCCCGGACCGTTACGAGCAGTACTTC. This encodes CSVSRPDRYEQYF.

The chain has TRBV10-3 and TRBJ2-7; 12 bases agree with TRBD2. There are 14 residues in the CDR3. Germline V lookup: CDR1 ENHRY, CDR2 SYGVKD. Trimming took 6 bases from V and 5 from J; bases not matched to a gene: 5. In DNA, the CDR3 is TGTGCCATCAGGGCACTAGCGGGAGGCGACGAGCAGTACTTC. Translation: CAIRALAGGDEQYF.

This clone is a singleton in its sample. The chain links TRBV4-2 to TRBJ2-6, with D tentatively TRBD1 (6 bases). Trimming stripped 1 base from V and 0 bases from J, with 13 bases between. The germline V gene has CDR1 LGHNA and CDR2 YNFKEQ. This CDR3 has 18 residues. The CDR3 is CASSQGNRADSGANVLTF. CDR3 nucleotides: TGTGCCAGCAGCCAAGGAAACAGGGCCGACTCTGGGGCCAACGTCCTGACTTTC.

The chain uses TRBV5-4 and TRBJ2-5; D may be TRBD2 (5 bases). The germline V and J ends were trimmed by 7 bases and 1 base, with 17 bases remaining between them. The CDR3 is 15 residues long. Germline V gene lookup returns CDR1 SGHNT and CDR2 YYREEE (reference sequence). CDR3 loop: CASAGNVGIQETQYF. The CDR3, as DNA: TGTGCCAGCGCCGGGAACGTTGGTATCCAAGAGACCCAGTACTTC.

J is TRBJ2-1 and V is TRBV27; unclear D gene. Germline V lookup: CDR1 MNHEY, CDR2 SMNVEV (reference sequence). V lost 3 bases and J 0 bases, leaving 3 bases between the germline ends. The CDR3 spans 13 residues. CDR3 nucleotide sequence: TGTGCCAGCAGTTTCACCTCCTACAATGAGCAGTTCTTC. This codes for CASSFTSYNEQFF.

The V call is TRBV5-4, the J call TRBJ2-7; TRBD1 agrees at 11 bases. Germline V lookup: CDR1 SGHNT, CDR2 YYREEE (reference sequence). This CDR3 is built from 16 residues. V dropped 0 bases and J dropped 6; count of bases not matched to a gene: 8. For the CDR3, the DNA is TGTGCCAGCAGCTTGGTAGGACAGGGGGCCCGAGGCGAGCAGTACTTC. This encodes CASSLVGQGARGEQYF. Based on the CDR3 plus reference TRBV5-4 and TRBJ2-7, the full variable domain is ETGVTQSPTHLIKTRGQQVTLRCSSQSGHNTVSWYQQALGQGPQFIFQYYREEENGRGNFPPRFSGLQFPNYSSELNVNALELDDSALYLCASSLVGQGARGEQYFGPGTRLTVT.

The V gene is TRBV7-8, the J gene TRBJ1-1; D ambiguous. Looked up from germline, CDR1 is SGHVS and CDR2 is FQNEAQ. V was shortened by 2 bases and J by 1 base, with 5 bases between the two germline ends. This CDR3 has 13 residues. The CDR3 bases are TGTGCCAGCAGCTTAAGACAGAACACTGAAGCTTTCTTT. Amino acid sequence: CASSLRQNTEAFF.

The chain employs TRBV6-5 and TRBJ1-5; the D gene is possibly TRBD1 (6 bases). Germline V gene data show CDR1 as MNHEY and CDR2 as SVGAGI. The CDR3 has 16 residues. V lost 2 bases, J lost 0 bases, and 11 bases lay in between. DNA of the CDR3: TGTGCCAGCAGTTACAGGCCAGGGGATAGCAATCAGCCCCAGCATTTT. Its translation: CASSYRPGDSNQPQHF.

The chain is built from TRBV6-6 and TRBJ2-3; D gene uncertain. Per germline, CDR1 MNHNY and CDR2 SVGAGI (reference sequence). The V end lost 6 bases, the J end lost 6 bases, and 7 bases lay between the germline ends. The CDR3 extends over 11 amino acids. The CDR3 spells CASSTEDTQYF. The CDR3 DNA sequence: TGTGCCAGCAGCACTGAGGATACGCAGTATTTT.